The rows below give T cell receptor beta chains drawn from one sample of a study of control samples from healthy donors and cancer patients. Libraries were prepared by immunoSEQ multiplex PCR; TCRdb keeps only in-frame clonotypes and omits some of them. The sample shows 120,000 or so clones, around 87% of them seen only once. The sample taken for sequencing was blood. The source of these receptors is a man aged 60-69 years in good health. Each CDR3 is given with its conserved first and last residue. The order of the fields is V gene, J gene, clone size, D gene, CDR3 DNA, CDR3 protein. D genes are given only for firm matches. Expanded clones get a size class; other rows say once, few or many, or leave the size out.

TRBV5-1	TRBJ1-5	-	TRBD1	TGCGCCAGCAGCCCAGGGACAGGCGAAAGCCTTAGCAATCAGCCCCAGCATTTT	CASSPGTGESLSNQPQHF
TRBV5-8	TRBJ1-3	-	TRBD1	TGTGCCAGCAGCCGGGGGGTCGACAGGGGATCTGGAAACACCATATATTTT	CASSRGVDRGSGNTIYF
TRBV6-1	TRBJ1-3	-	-	TGTGCCAGCAGTGTAACACTGGGAGGGACTGGAAACACCATATATTTT	CASSVTLGGTGNTIYF
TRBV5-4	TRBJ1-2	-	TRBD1	TGTGCCAGCAGCTTAGGGGGCGCGTATGGCTACACCTTC	CASSLGGAYGYTF
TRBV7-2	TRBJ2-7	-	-	TGTGCCAGCAGCTCTTTCTACGAGCAGTACTTC	CASSSFYEQYF
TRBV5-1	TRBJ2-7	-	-	TGCGCCAGCAGCTTAGGGACAACTTCCTACGAGCAGTACTTC	CASSLGTTSYEQYF
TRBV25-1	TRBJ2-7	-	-	TGTGCCAGCAGTGAAGTCGGTGGGGGCTGGGGGGAGCAGTACTTC	CASSEVGGGWGEQYF
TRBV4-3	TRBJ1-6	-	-	TGCGCCAGCAGCCAAGACCACCAGGGGAATTCACCCCTCCACTTT	CASSQDHQGNSPLHF
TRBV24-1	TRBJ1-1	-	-	TGTGCCACCAGTGAGCCGAGCGGTGAAGCTTTCTTT	CATSEPSGEAFF
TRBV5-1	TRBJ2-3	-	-	TGCGCCAGCAGCCCCAGTAGCTCAGATACGCAGTATTTT	CASSPSSSDTQYF
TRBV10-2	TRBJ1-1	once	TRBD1	TGCGCCAGCAGGGATCCGGGACAGGGGAACACTGAAGCTTTCTTT	CASRDPGQGNTEAFF
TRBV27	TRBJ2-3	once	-	TGTGCCAGCAGAACGTGGGATACGCAGTATTTT	CASRTWDTQYF
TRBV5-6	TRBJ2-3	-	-	TGTGCCAGCAGCTTCGGCGGTACGCAGTATTTT	CASSFGGTQYF
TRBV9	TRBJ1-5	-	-	TGTGCCAGCAGCGTAGATGCGAGGAGACAGCCCCAGCATTTT	CASSVDARRQPQHF
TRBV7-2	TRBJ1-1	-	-	TGTGCCAGCAGCTTAGTGGAGGGCACTGAAGCTTTCTTT	CASSLVEGTEAFF
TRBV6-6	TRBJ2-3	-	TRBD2	TGTGCCAGCACTCCGGGACTAGCGGGGACAGATACGCAGTATTTT	CASTPGLAGTDTQYF
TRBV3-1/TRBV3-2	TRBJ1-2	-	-	TGTGCCAGCAGCCAAGGCCCGGGGACTAACTATGGCTACACCTTC	CASSQGPGTNYGYTF